Reported below is one T cell receptor beta chain. The data were obtained in a study of blood T cell repertoires in COVID-19. Study background: Acute and convalescent COVID-19 specimens originated in the United States, Italy and Spain.

Source study methods: Using reference gene primer amplification, nucleated cell counts were estimated. The method was immunoSEQ multiplex PCR; TCRdb's version includes in-frame clones alone and lacks a portion of them. The V and J calls and the clone size are those of that table, but D and trimming were determined from the DNA. The repertoire holds about 230,000 clones, with around 88% as singletons. Participants were aged about 18 to 100 years from roughly 25 US areas. Trimming shortened V by 1 base and J by 0 bases, and 6 bases separated the two germline ends. CDR1 is SGHVS, CDR2 FQNEAQ, per germline. This CDR3 is 15 amino acids long.

The rearrangement uses TRBV7-8 and TRBJ1-4; D not certain. The receptor's source is a woman between 35 and 50 years old with acute COVID-19. The sequencing input was PBMCs or T cells enriched from blood (not recorded which). CDR3 amino acids: CASSLDSATNEKLFF. In DNA form, the CDR3 reads TGTGCCAGCAGCTTAGACTCCGCAACTAATGAAAAACTGTTTTTT.